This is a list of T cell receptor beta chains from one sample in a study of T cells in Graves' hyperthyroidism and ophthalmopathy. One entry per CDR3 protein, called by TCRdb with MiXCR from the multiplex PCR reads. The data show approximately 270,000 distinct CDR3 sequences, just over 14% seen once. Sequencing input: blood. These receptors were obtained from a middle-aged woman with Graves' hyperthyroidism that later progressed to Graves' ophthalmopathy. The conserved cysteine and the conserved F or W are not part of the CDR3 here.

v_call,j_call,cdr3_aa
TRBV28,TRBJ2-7,ASSLLAGWEFSYEQY
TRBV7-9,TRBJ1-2,ASSFMDPGAYGYT
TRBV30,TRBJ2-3,AWSGTLADTQY
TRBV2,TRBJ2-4,ASSDRTTRFLQY
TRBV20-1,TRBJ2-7,SARSLAGSYEQY
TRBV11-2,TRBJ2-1,ASSSGGSSYNEQF
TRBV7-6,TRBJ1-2,ASSPIGQISYYGYT
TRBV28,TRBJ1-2,ASRRGEGYT
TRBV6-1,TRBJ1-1,ASSPIPGNAF
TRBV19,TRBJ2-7,ASSIVLNSYEQY
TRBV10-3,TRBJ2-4,AISESKGKNIQY
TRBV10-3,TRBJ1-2,AITPGSYGYT
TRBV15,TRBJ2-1,ATSRDFWFGGYEQF
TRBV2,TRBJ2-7,ASSNGQGRFYEQY
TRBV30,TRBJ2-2,AWTEIRGTGELF
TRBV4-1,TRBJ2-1,ASSQGGAPYNEQF
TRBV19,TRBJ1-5,ASSADSSNQPQH
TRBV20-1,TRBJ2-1,SARDQSILRDRVYNEQF
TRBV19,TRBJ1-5,ASSVRGTGGIQPQH
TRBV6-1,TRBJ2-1,ASSDGTSGTNEQF
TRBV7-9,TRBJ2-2,ASSSGQPNTGELF
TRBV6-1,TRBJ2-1,ASRREGFHEQF
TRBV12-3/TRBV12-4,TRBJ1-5,ASSRQGARNQPQH